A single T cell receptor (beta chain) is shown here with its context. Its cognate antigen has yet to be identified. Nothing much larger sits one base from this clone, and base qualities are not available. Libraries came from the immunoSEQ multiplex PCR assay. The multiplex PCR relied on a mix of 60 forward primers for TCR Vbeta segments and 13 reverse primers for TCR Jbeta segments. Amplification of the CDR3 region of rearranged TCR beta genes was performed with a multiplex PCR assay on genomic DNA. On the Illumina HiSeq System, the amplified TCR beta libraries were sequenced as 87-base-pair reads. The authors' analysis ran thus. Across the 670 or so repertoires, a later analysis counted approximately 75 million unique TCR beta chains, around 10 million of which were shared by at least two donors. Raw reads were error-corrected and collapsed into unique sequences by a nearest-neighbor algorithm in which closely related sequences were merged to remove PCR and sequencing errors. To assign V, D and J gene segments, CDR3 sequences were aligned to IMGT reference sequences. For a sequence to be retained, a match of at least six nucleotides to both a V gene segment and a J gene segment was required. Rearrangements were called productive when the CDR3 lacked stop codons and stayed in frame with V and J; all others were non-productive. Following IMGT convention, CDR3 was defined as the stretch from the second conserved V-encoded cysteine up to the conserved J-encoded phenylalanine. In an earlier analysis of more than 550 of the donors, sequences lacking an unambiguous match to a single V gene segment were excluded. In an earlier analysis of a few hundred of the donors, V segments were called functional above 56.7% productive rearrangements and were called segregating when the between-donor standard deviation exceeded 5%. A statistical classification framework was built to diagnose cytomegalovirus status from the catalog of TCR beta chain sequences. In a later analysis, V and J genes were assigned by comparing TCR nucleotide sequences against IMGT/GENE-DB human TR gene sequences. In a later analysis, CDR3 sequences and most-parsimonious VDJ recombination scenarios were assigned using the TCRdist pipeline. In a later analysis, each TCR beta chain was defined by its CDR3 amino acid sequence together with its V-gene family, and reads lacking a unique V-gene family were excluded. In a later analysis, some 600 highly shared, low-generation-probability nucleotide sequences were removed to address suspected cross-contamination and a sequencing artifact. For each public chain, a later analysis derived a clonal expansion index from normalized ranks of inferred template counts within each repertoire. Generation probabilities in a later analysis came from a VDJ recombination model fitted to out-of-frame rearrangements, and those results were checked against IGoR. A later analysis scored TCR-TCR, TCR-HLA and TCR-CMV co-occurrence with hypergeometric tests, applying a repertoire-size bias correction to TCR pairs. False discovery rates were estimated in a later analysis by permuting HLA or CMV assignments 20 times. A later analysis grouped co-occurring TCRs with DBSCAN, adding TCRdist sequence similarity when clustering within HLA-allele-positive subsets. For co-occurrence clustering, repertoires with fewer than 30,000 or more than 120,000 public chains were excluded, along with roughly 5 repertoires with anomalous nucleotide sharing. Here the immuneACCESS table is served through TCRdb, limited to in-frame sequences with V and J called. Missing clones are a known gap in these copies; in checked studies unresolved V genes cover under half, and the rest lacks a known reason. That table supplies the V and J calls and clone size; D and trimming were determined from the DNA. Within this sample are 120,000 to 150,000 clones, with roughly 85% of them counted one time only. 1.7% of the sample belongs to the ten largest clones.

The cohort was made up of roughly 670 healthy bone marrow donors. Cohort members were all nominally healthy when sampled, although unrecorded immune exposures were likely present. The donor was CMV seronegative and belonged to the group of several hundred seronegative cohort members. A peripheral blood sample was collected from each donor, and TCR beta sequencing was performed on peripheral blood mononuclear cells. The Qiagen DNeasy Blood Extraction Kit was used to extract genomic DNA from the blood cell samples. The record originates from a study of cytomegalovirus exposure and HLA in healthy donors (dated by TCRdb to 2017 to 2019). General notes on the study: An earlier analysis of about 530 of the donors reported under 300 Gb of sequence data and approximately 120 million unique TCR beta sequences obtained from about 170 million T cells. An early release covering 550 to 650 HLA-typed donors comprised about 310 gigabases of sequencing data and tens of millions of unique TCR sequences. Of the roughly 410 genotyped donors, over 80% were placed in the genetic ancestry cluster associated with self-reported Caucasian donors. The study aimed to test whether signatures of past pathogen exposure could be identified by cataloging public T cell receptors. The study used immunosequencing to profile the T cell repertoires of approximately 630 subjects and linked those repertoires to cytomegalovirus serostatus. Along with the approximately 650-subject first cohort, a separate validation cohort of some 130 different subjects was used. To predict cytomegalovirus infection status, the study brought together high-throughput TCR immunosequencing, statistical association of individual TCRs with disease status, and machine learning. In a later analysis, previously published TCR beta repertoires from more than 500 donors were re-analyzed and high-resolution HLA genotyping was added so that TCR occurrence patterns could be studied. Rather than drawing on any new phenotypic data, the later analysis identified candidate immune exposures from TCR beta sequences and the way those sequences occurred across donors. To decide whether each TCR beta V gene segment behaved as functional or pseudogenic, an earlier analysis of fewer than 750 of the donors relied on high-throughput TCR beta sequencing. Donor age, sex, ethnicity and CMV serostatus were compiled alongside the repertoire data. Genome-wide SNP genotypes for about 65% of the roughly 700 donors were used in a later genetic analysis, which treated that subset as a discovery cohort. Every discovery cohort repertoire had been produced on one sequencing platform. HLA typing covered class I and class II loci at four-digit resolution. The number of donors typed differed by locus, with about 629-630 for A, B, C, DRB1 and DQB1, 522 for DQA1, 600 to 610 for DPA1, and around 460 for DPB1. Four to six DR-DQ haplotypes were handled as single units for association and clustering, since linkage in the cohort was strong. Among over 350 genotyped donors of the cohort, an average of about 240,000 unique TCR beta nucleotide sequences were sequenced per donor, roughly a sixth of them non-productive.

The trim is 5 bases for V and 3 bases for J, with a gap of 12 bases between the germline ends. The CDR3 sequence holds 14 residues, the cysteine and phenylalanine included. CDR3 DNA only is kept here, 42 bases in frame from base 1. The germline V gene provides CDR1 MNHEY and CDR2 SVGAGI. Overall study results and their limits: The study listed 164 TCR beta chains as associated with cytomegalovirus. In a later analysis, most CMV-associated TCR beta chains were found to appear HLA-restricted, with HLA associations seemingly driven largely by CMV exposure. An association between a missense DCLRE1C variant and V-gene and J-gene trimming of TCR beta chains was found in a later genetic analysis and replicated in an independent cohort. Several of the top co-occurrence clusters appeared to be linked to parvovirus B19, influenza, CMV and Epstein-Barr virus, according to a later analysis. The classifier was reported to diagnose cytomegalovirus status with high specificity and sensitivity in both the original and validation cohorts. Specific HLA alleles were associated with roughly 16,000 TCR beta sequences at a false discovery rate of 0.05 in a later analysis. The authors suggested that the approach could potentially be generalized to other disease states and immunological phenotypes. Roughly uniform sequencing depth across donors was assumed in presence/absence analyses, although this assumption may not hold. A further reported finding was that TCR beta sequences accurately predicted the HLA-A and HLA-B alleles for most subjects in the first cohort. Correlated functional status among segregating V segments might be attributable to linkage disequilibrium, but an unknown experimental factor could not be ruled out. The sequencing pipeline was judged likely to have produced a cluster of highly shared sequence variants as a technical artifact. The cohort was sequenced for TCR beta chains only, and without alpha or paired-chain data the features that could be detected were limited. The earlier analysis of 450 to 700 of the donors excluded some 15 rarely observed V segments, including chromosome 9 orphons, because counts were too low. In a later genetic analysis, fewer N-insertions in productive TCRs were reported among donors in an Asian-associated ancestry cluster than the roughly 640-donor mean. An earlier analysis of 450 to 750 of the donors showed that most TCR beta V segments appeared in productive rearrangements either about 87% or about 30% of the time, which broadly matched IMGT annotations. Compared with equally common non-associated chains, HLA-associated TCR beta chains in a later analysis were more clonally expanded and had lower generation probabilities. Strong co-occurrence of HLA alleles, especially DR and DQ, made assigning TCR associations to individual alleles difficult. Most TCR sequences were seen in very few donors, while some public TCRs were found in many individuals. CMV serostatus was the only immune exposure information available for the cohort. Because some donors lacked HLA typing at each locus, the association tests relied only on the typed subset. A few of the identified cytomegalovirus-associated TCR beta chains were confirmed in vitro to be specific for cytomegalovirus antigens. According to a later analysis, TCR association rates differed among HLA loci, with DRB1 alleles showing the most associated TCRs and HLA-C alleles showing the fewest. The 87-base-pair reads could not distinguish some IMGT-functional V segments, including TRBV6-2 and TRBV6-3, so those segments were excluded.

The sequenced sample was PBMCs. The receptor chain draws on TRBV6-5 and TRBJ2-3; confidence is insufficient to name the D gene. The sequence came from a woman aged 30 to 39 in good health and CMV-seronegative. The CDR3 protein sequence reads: CASSPAAGTDTQYF. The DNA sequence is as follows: TGTGCCAGCAGTCCGGCGGCCGGGACAGATACGCAGTATTTT.